The 10 T cell receptor beta chains reported below all come from one sample, sequenced in a study of metastatic and nonmetastatic thyroid tumors. Through MiXCR, TCRdb re-clonotyped the PCR reads. The profile shows 60,000 or so clones, about 4% of them singletons. No patient received treatment before thyroid surgery. Source material: blood. The receptors stem from a female donor with papillary thyroid cancer or a benign thyroid nodule (not recorded which). Some clones in this sample may be carry-over from other donors' samples.

This clone was seen at least ten times. This rearrangement joins TRBV20-1 to TRBJ2-7; the D gene is possibly TRBD1 (6 bases). CDR1 is DFQATT, CDR2 SNEGSKA, per germline (reference sequence). The ends were cut back, 1 base at V and 2 bases at J, with 21 bases in the middle. The CDR3 sequence is 17 residues long. CDR3 nucleotides: TGCAGTGCTAGAGGGACAGAGGGATCCATCTCTCCCTACGAGCAGTACTTC. It translates to CSARGTEGSISPYEQYF.

This clone was recorded at least ten times. A much larger clone sits a single nucleotide away, making a read error possible. The chain employs TRBV7-8 and TRBJ1-3; D call uncertain. The CDR3 contains 15 residues. Trimming stripped 4 bases from V and 4 bases from J, with 14 bases between. The V gene's germline CDR1 is SGHVS and CDR2 FQNEAQ. The CDR3 spells CASSWDNGEGNTIYF. CDR3 bases: TGTGCCAGCAGCTGGGATAACGGGGAAGGAAACACCATATATTTT.

Many counts were recorded for this clone. The chain recombines TRBV2 with TRBJ2-7; TRBD1 aligns across 10 bases. From germline, CDR1 is SNHLY and CDR2 FYNNEI. The CDR3 length is 14 residues. Trimming took 7 bases from V and 3 from J; bases not matched to a gene: 6. The CDR3 spells CASNGQGGYYEQYF. CDR3 bases: TGTGCCAGCAATGGACAGGGGGGCTACTACGAGCAGTACTTC.

The chain is built from TRBV9 and TRBJ2-5, with 9 nucleotides matching TRBD2. CDR1 is SGDLS and CDR2 is YYNGEE in the germline V gene. The trim removed 2 bases at V and 5 bases at J, leaving 10 bases unmatched. This CDR3 is 16 amino acids long. Written as DNA, the CDR3 is TGTGCCAGCAGCGTGGTGGCGGGGGGGCCGAGGGAGACCCAGTACTTC. This codes for CASSVVAGGPRETQYF. The full variable domain, in which reference TRBV9 and TRBJ2-5 provide the parts outside the CDR3, is DSGVTQTPKHLITATGQRVTLRCSPRSGDLSVYWYQQSLDQGLQFLIQYYNGEERAKGNILERFSAQQFPDLHSELNLSSLELGDSALYFCASSVVAGGPRETQYFGPGTRLLVL.

This clone came up a few times. The CDR3 DNA reads as TGCAGTGCTAGGCGACAGGGCCACCGACAGCCCCAGCATTTT. Amino acids: CSARRQGHRQPQHF. The chain has TRBV20-1 and TRBJ1-5; 7 positions match TRBD1. Per germline, CDR1 DFQATT and CDR2 SNEGSKA (reference sequence). The CDR3 is made up of 14 amino acids. The V gene end was trimmed by 3 bases and the J gene end by 7 bases; junction bases not matched to a gene: 9.

About this clone itself: One end of the junction varies from germline; a read error may be responsible. The chain employs TRBV24-1 and TRBJ2-2; TRBD2 matches 9 bases. CDR1 is KGHDR, CDR2 SFDVKD, per germline. The CDR3 sequence is 17 residues long. In DNA, the CDR3 is TGCGCCACCAGTGGTACAGCAGGTACTAGCGGGCTCGGGGAGCTGTTTTTT. Translated, it gives CATSGTAGTSGLGELFF.

This clone has ten or more counts. J is TRBJ2-3 and V is TRBV27, with D possibly being TRBD2 (5 bases). Trimming took off 3 bases at V and 0 bases at J, with 10 bases between the two ends. This CDR3 contains 15 residues. Germline V gene lookup returns CDR1 MNHEY and CDR2 SMNVEV (reference sequence). CDR3 DNA: TGTGCCAGCAGTTTTTCTAGCTCGAGCACAGATACGCAGTATTTT. Encoded protein: CASSFSSSSTDTQYF.

The sample holds a few counts of this clone. This chain connects TRBV27 to TRBJ2-2, with D possibly matching TRBD1 (6 bases). The CDR3 is 17 residues long. Germline CDR1 reads MNHEY; CDR2 reads SMNVEV (reference sequence). Trimming removed 4 bases at V and 2 bases at J, with 17 bases between. CDR3 sequence: CASSSRGYRANTGELFF. CDR3 nucleotide sequence: TGTGCCAGCAGTTCCCGTGGGTACAGGGCAAACACCGGGGAGCTGTTTTTT.

Ten or more counts support this clone. The chain is built from TRBV10-2 and TRBJ2-7; 7 bases are a match to TRBD1. The CDR3 has 17 amino acids. V shed 4 bases and J 2 bases; nucleotides not matched to a gene: 14. Germline lookup yields CDR1 WSHSY and CDR2 SAAADI. CDR3 amino acids: CASSGPYRDRGTYEQYF. CDR3 in DNA: TGCGCCAGCAGTGGCCCGTACCGGGACAGAGGGACCTACGAGCAGTACTTC.

This clone was detected only a few times. The junction and the germline gene differ at one end; a read error may be behind it. This specimen includes other DNA sequences encoding the same CDR3. The chain joins TRBV5-1 to TRBJ2-1, with 9 bases lining up with TRBD1. Germline V lookup: CDR1 SGHRS, CDR2 YFSETQ. This CDR3 contains 12 residues. The CDR3 DNA follows: TGTGCCAGCAGCTTAGGACAGGGGCAGCAGTTCTTC. This codes for CASSLGQGQQFF. Together with reference TRBV5-1 and TRBJ2-1, the CDR3 gives the full variable domain: KAGVTQTPRYLIKTRGQQVTLSCSPISGHRSVSWYQQTPGQGLQFLFEYFSETQRNKGNFPGRFSGRQFSNSRSEMNVSTLELGDSALYLCASSLGQGQQFFGPGTRLTVL.